This TCR beta chain derives from a study of T cell responses to AZD1222 COVID-19 vaccine. The wider study: Recipients boosted at about 4 weeks or about 12 weeks are pooled.

V was trimmed by 5 bases and J by 5 bases, leaving 18 bases between them. Germline-derived CDR1 and CDR2 are SQVTM and ANQGSEA. The CDR3 sequence is 14 residues long. The sample holds a few counts of this clone. Antigen specificity is unknown. Study results and limitations: Among spike-specific TCRs, nearly half reportedly target unmutated variant regions. Sampling captured repertoires only after the peak T cell response. CD4 TCRs covered the whole spike, strongest at regions 160-218 and 743-854.

Measured with immunoSEQ multiplex PCR; TCRdb has only the in-frame clones, and not every one. This table has over 100,000 clones, roughly 84% appearing once. Sequenced material: peripheral blood, taken on day 0 of AZD1222 vaccination. V is TRBV29-1 and J is TRBJ1-1; D unclear. The clonotype originates from an adult in good health. CDR3 coding DNA: TGCAGCGTTAATCCCCCCGGGTTAGATACTGAAGCTTTCTTT. Protein: CSVNPPGLDTEAFF.